One and the same sample provided the 7 T cell receptor beta chains below, sequenced in a study of blood T cell repertoires in COVID-19. Measured with immunoSEQ multiplex PCR; TCRdb has only the in-frame clones, and not every one. The sample lists fewer than 120,000 clones; 70% to 90% were seen once. The specimen sequenced was peripheral blood. The source is a woman in her fifties or sixties with acute or convalescent COVID-19.

This chain joins TRBV5-1 and TRBJ2-5, with a possible D match to TRBD1 (6 bases). The V gene's germline CDR1 is SGHRS and CDR2 YFSETQ. CDR3 size: 14 residues. Trimming pared 1 base from V and 2 bases from J, leaving 9 bases between. The CDR3 DNA follows: TGCGCCAGCAGCTTGAATACAGGGCAAGAGACCCAGTACTTC. Translation: CASSLNTGQETQYF.

The chain combines TRBV29-1 with TRBJ1-1, with D possibly TRBD1 on 5 matching bases. Trimming took 7 bases from V and 5 from J, leaving 14 bases between them. In germline, CDR1 is SQVTM, CDR2 ANQGSEA. This CDR3 is built from 12 residues. Here the CDR3 DNA reads TGCAGCGCCTCGTCGGGACTGACTGAAGCTTTCTTT. Protein: CSASSGLTEAFF.

This chain connects TRBV24-1 to TRBJ2-1; weak D call: TRBD2 (5 bases). The CDR3 is 14 amino acids. V lost 5 bases and J 8 bases, leaving 15 bases between the germline ends. CDR1 KGHDR and CDR2 SFDVKD come from the germline V gene. The CDR3: CATSAGGSIHEQFF. CDR3 in DNA: TGTGCCACCAGTGCTGGTGGGAGTATCCATGAGCAGTTCTTC.

V usage is TRBV10-3 and J usage is TRBJ2-1; TRBD2 might be the D (6 bases). Germline loops: CDR1 ENHRY, CDR2 SYGVKD. Deletions cut 3 bases from V and 4 bases from J, with 13 bases between. The CDR3 runs to 15 residues. The CDR3 reads CAISDGGAGYNEQFF. In DNA, the CDR3 is TGTGCCATCAGTGATGGAGGGGCCGGGTACAATGAGCAGTTCTTC.

The chain recombines TRBV7-9 with TRBJ2-5; possible D gene TRBD1, 6 bases. CDR1 and CDR2 (germline): SEHNR, FQNEAQ (reference sequence). V was cut by 1 base and J by 5 bases, with 14 bases left in between. The CDR3 extends over 15 amino acids. Here the CDR3 DNA reads TGTGCCAGCAGCTTAGATCTGGACAGCCGGGAGACCCAGTACTTC. This encodes CASSLDLDSRETQYF. Variable domain in full (rest from reference TRBV7-9 and TRBJ2-5): DTGVSQNPRHKITKRGQNVTFRCDPISEHNRLYWYRQTLGQGPEFLTYFQNEAQLEKSRLLSDRFSAERPKGSFSTLEIQRTEQGDSAMYLCASSLDLDSRETQYFGPGTRLLVL.

The chain carries TRBV19 and TRBJ2-3, with D tentatively TRBD2 (6 bases). Germline V gene sequence: CDR1 LNHDA, CDR2 SQIVND (reference sequence). The CDR3 has 13 amino acids. Trimming pared 8 bases from V and 3 bases from J, leaving 12 bases between. The CDR3 nucleotides read TGTGCCAGTGCGACTAGTCGGACAGATACGCAGTATTTT. Translated: CASATSRTDTQYF. Full variable domain (outside the CDR3, taken from reference TRBV19 and TRBJ2-3): DGGITQSPKYLFRKEGQNVTLSCEQNLNHDAMYWYRQDPGQGLRLIYYSQIVNDFQKGDIAEGYSVSREKKESFPLTVTSAQKNPTAFYLCASATSRTDTQYFGPGTRLTVL.

V and J are TRBV2 and TRBJ2-1, with 10 bases identical to TRBD2. The junction had 0 bases not matched to a gene; V was cut back by 5 bases and J by 2 bases. The germline gives CDR1 SNHLY, CDR2 FYNNEI. The CDR3 is 14 residues long. CDR3 bases: TGTGCCAGCAGTCTAGCGGGAGCCTACAATGAGCAGTTCTTC. Its translation: CASSLAGAYNEQFF.